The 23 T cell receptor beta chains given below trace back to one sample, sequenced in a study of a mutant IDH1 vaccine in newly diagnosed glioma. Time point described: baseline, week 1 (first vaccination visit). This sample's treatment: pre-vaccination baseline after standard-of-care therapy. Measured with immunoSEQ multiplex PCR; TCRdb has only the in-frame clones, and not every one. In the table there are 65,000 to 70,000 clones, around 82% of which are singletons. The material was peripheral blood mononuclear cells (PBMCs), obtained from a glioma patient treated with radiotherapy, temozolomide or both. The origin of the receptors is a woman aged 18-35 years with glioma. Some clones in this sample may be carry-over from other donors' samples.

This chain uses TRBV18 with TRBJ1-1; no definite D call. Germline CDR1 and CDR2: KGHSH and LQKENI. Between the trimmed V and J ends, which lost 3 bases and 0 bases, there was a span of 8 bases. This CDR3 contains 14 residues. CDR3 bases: TGTGCCAGCTCACCGGGCGGAATGAACACTGAAGCTTTCTTT. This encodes CASSPGGMNTEAFF.

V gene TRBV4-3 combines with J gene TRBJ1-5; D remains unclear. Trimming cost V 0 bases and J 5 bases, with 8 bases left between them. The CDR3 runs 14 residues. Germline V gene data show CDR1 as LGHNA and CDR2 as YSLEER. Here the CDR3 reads CASSQDYRDQPQHF. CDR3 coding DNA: TGCGCCAGCAGCCAAGATTACCGAGATCAGCCCCAGCATTTT.

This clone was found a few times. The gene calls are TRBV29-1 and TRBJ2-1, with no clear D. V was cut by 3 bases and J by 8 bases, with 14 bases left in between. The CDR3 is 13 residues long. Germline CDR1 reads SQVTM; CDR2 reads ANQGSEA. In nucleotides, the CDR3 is TGCAGCGTTGAGAGAGTAGTTAGAGATGAGCAGTTCTTC. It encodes CSVERVVRDEQFF.

CDR3 sequence reads: CASSEKAYQETQYF. CDR3 DNA sequence: TGTGCCAGCAGTGAAAAGGCGTACCAAGAGACCCAGTACTTC. V and J are TRBV6-1 and TRBJ2-5, with D unclear. V shed 2 bases and J shed 0 bases, with 7 bases lying between them. This CDR3 has 14 residues. Germline V gene lookup returns CDR1 MNHNS and CDR2 SASEGT.

CDR3 DNA sequence: TGCGCCAGCAGCTCTGGGGGGTCACCCCTCCACTTT. Translation: CASSSGGSPLHF. The V gene is TRBV5-1, the J gene TRBJ1-6; D perhaps matches TRBD1 (5 bases). V was shortened by 3 bases and J by 10 bases, with 8 bases between the two germline ends. Germline-derived CDR1 and CDR2 are SGHRS and YFSETQ. There are 12 residues in the CDR3.

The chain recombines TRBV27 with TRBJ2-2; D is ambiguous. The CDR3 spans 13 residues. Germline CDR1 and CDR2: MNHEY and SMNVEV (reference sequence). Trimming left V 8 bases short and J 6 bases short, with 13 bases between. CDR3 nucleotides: TGTGCCAGCCCCCTTCGCGCCCCCGGGGAGCTGTTTTTT. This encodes CASPLRAPGELFF.

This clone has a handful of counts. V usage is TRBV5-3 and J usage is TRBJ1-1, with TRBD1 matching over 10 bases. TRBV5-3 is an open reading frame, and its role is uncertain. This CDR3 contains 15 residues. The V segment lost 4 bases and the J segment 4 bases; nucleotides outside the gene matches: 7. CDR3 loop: CARSQDRGPGTEAFF. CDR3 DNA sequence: TGTGCCAGAAGCCAAGACAGGGGGCCGGGCACTGAAGCTTTCTTT.

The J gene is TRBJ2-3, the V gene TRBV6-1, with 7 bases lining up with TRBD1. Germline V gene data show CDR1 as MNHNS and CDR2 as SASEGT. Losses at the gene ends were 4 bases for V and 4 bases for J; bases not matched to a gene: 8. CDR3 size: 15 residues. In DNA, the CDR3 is TGTGCCAGCAGTGGACAGGGAATAGGGGCAGATACGCAGTATTTT. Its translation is CASSGQGIGADTQYF.

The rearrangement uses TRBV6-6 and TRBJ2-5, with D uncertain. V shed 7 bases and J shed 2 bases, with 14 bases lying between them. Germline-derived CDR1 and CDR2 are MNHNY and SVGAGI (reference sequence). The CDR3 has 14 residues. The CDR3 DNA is TGTGCCAGCAACGCGGCAGACTCACAAGAGACCCAGTACTTC. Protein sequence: CASNAADSQETQYF.

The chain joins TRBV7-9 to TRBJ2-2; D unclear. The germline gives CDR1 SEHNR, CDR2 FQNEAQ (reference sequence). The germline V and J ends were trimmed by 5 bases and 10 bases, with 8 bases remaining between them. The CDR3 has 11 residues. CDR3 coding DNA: TGTGCCAGCAGCCCTACTTTGGAGCTGTTTTTT. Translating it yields CASSPTLELFF.

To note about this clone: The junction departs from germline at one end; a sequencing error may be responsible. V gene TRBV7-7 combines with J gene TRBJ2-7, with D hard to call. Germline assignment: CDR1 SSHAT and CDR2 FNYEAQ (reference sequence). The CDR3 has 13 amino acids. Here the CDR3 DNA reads TGTGCTAGCAGCCGTGGTGCCAGCTACGAGCAGTACTTC. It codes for CASSRGASYEQYF.

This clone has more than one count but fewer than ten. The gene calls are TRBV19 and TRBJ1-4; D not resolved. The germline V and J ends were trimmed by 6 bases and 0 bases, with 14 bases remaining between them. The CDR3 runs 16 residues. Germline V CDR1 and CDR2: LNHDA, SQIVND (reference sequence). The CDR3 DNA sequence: TGTGCCAGTAGAAGTCCGGGGAGTGCAACTAATGAAAAACTGTTTTTT. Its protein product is CASRSPGSATNEKLFF.

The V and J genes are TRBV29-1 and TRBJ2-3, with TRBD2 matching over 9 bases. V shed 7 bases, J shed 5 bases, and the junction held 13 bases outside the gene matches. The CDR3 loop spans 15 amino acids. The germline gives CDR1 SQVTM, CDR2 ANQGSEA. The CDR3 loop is CSAPRGSGSGDTQYF. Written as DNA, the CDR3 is TGCAGCGCCCCTCGGGGTAGCGGGAGTGGAGATACGCAGTATTTT.

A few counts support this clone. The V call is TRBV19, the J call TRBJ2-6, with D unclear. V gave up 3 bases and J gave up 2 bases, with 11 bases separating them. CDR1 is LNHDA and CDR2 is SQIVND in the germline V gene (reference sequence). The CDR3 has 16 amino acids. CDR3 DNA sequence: TGTGCCAGTAGTATGCCAAGGAACACTGGGGCCAACGTCCTGACTTTC. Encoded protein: CASSMPRNTGANVLTF.

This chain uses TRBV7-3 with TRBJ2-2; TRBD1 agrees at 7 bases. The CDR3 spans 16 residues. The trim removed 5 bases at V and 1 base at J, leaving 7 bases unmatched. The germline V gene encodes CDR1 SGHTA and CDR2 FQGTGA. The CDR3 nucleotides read TGTGCCAGCAGCCCGAGACAGGGTAGGAACACCGGGGAGCTGTTTTTT. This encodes CASSPRQGRNTGELFF.

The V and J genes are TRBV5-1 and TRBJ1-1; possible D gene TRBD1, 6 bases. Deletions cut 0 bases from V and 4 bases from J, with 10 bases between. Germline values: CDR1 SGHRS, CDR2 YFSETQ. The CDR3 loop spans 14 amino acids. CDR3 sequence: CASSLGTTGTEAFF. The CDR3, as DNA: TGCGCCAGCAGCTTGGGGACGACAGGCACTGAAGCTTTCTTT.

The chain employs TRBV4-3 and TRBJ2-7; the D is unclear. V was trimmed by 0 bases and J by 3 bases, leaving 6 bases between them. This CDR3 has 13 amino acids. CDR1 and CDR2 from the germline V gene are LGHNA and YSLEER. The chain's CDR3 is CASSQDVGYEQYF. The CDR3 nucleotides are TGCGCCAGCAGCCAAGACGTGGGCTACGAGCAGTACTTC.

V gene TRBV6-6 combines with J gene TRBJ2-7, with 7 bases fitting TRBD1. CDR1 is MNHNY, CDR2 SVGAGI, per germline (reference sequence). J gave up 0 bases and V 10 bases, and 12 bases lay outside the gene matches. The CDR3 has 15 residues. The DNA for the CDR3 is TGTGCCACGAGAGACTCGGGACAGATCTCCTACGAGCAGTACTTC. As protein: CATRDSGQISYEQYF.

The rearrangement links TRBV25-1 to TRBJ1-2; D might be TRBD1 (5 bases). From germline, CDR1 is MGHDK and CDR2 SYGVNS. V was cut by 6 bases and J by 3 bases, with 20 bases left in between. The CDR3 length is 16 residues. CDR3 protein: CASSGVRGSGDYGYTF. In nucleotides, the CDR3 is TGTGCCAGCAGCGGAGTTCGGGGCTCGGGGGACTATGGCTACACCTTC.

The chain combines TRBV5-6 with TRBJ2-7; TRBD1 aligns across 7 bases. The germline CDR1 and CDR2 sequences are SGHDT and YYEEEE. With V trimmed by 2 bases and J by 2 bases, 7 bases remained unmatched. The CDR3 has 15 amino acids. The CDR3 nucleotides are TGTGCCAGCAGCTTCGTAGGACAGGTACCCTACGAGCAGTACTTC. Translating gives CASSFVGQVPYEQYF.

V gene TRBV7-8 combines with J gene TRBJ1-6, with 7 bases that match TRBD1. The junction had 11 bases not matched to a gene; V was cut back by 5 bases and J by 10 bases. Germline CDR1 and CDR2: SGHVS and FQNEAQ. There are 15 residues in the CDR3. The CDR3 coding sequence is TGTGCCAGCAGCATCTCACCAGGGGGAGGATCACCCCTCCACTTT. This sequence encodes CASSISPGGGSPLHF.

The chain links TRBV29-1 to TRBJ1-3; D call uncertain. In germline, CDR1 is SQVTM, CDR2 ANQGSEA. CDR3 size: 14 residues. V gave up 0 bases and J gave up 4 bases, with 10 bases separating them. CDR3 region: CSVEDGEFGNTIYF. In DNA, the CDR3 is TGCAGCGTTGAAGATGGGGAGTTCGGAAACACCATATATTTT.

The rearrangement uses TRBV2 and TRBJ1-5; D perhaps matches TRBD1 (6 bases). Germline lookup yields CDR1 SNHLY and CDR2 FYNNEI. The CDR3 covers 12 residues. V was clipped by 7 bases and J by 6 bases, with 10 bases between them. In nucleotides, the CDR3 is TGTGCCAGCAACAGGGTAGGTCAGCCCCAGCATTTT. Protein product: CASNRVGQPQHF.